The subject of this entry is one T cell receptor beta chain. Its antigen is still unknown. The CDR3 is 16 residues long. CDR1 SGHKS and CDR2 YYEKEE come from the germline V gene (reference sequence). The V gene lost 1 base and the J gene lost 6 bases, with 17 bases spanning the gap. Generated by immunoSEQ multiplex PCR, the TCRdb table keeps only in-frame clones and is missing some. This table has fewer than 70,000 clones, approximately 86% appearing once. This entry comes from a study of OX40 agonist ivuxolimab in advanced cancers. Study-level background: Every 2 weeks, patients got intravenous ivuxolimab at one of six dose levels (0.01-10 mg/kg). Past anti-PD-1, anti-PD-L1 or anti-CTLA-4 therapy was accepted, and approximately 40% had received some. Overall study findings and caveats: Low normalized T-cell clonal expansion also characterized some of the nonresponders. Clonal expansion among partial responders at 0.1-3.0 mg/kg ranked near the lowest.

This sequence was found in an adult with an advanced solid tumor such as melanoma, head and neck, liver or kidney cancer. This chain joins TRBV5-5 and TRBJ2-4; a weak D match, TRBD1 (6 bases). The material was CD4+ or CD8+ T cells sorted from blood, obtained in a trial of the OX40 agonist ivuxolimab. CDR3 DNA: TGTGCCAGCAGCTTGTTTGGGGGCCCCACCGCAAACATTCAGTACTTC. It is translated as CASSLFGGPTANIQYF.